This TCR beta chain appears in the sequencing data of a study of prognosis after radiotherapy for stage I lung cancer. About the study: Deemed medically inoperable were all patients with non-small cell lung cancer. After radiotherapy, distant metastases appeared in a handful of patients at a median of 7 months, and roughly 16 patients showed no significant progression.

Losses at the gene ends were 2 bases for V and 1 base for J; bases not matched to a gene: 5. The CDR3 runs 14 residues. Germline V gene data show CDR1 as DFQATT and CDR2 as SNEGSKA (reference sequence). TCR beta CDR3 was amplified from genomic DNA by two-round multiplex PCR. Primers specific to each TRBV and TRBJ gene were used in first-round PCR. TCRdb recomputed calls from the multiplex PCR reads with MiXCR, one row per CDR3 protein. The sample has 13,000 or so distinct CDR3 sequences, approximately 50% seen once. As concerns this clonotype: Its target is not known.

Study-level points and caveats: With medians of 10,088 versus 6,861, unique TCR clone counts fell after stereotactic body radiation therapy. The way patients used TRBV and TRBJ genes reportedly differed depending on whether they had metastases.

The sequencing here drew on PBMCs, taken before or after stereotactic body radiation therapy (not recorded which). This receptor was taken from a donor at least 50 years old with non-small cell lung cancer. The V gene is TRBV20-1, the J gene TRBJ2-7; TRBD1 matches at 7 bases. CDR3 sequence: CSARPGQASYEQYF. CDR3 in DNA: TGCAGTGCTAGACCCGGACAGGCTTCCTACGAGCAGTACTTC.